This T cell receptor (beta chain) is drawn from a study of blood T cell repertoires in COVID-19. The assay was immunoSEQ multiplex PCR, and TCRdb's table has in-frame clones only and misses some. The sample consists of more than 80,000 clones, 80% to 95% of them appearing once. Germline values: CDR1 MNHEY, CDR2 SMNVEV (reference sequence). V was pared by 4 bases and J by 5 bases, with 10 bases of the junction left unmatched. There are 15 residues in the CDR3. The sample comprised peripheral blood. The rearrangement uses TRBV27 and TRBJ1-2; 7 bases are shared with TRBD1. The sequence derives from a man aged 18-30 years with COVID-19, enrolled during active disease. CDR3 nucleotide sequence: TGTGCCAGCAGTTCCCACAGGGGTGCAGTGTATGGCTACACCTTC. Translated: CASSSHRGAVYGYTF.